What follows describes a single T cell receptor beta chain. This clone came up once. This receptor's antigen is unknown. One base away there is no much larger clone; base qualities are not given. In the prospective study, participants were 18 to 89 years old, resided in fewer than 25 geographic areas of the United States, and were enrolled through a virtual design. In the prospective study, participants were assigned to cohorts based on the clinical history participants reported in a screening survey and a study questionnaire. Mobile phlebotomists in the prospective study collected whole blood, serum and a nasopharyngeal or oropharyngeal swab from every participant. Over a roughly 2-month period, participants in the prospective study had the option of providing additional blood draws and questionnaires. Before DNA extraction, prospective study blood samples were shipped either frozen or at room temperature.

This entry belongs to a study of blood T cell repertoires in COVID-19 (dated by TCRdb to about 2020). Broadly, across the study: The collaborator samples originated in the United States, Italy and Spain and spanned the acute and convalescent phases of COVID-19. The material from the prospective study consisted of cDNA or gDNA derived from T cells, B-cell-depleted T cells, or PBMCs. Deeply sampled blood TCRbeta repertoires from subjects exposed to, actively infected with, or recovered from COVID-19 were included in the dataset. The repertoires were released in a freely available public database intended as a resource for research on the immune response to SARS-CoV-2. The samples were drawn from the first 160 participants of the ongoing ImmuneRACE study and from roughly 1,300 subjects provided by 6 global collaborators. Sample metadata almost always included a de-identified subject ID, COVID-19 status, age in years and sex. Where available, HLA class I and class II types were taken from metadata supplied by the sample provider and were not determined by assay-based typing.

The immunoSEQ Assay, a bias-controlled multiplex PCR, was used to amplify TCRbeta CDR3 regions from genomic DNA. As for the original processing: The number of nucleated cells in each sample was estimated by amplification of reference gene primers within the assay. To quantify the absolute abundance of each unique TCRbeta CDR3 rearrangement, sequence reads were collapsed and filtered. For each sample, productive Simpson clonality was calculated as the square root of Simpson's diversity index over productive rearrangements. In TCRdb, the immuneACCESS table is reduced to in-frame sequences with V and J assigned. These tables do not hold every clone; where another copy was compared, an unresolved V gene accounts for under half, and the others remain unexplained. Clone size and the V and J calls come from that table; the DNA yielded D and trimming. This sample has 300,000 to 350,000 clones in its table, and 85% to 90% of those were observed once. The biggest ten clones account for approximately 4.5% of the sample.

Unmatched junction bases come to 7, with V trimmed by 4 bases and J by 6 bases. The CDR3 runs 15 residues from the cysteine to the phenylalanine. Only the CDR3 part of the read is kept: 45 bases, read in frame from the first base. Sequences MDHEN (CDR1) and SYDVKM (CDR2) are obtained from the germline V gene. Findings and caveats that apply to the study as a whole: How much clinical and demographic metadata was included differed by source and by participant, and the metadata was provided uncurated.

The sample was PBMCs or T cells enriched from blood (not recorded which). This TCR came from a woman aged 18-30 years with acute COVID-19. The chain employs TRBV28 and TRBJ2-2; TRBD1 lines up with 8 middle nucleotides. The CDR3 protein is CASSSPTGVAGELFF. Here is the DNA: TGTGCCAGCAGTTCCCCGACAGGGGTCGCCGGGGAGCTGTTTTTT.